This T cell receptor (beta chain) was recovered during a study of shared T cell receptors in the human thymus. The CDR3 is made up of 15 amino acids. Trimming stripped 0 bases from V and 5 bases from J, with 14 bases between. Germline loops: CDR1 SGHRS, CDR2 YFSETQ. Data came from immunoSEQ multiplex PCR; TCRdb stores just in-frame clones and leaves some out. The data show 500,000 to 750,000 clones, 88% seen once. These same records also appear under a second study, on human thymus T cells. From that report: Congenital heart defects were the reason for the corrective surgery that the donors, healthy Finnish infants, were having. Corrective cardiac surgery supplied the resected thymus tissue. Gene usage (both V and J) appeared biased in thymic and blood repertoires.

V is TRBV5-1 and J is TRBJ2-5; D is unclear. Sequencing input: thymocytes. This TCR was recovered from a boy less than two years old with a congenital heart defect. CDR3 nucleotides: TGCGCCAGCAGCTTGGGAGGCACCCACGGGGAGACCCAGTACTTC. It translates to CASSLGGTHGETQYF.